Described below is a single T cell receptor beta chain sequence and its context. The antigen is undetermined. These data are taken from a study of cytomegalovirus exposure and HLA in healthy donors. Points from the study as a whole: Data from an earlier analysis indicated that most TCR beta V segments were productive either about 90% or about 30% of the time. There were some public TCRs occurring in many donors, but most TCR sequences were rare. Several of the most significant clusters were apparently associated with common viral pathogens in a later analysis. There were a few CMV-associated chains whose specificity for CMV antigens was confirmed in vitro.

This CDR3 contains 17 residues. V lost 0 bases, J lost 2 bases, and 14 bases lay in between. In germline, CDR1 is LNHNV, CDR2 YYDKDF (reference sequence). Vbeta (60) and Jbeta (13) primers were used in the PCR. TCRdb's table, derived via immunoSEQ multiplex PCR, lists solely in-frame clones and lacks some. The sample contains around 150,000 clones, 80% to 90% of which appear only once. The sample taken for sequencing was PBMCs. The genes are TRBV15 and TRBJ2-1, with TRBD2 as a possible D gene (6 bases). The receptor comes from a man younger than 30 in good health and CMV-seropositive. CDR3 amino acids: CATSREGLATTYNEQFF. The CDR3 DNA reads TGTGCCACCAGCAGAGAGGGACTCGCTACCACCTACAATGAGCAGTTCTTC.